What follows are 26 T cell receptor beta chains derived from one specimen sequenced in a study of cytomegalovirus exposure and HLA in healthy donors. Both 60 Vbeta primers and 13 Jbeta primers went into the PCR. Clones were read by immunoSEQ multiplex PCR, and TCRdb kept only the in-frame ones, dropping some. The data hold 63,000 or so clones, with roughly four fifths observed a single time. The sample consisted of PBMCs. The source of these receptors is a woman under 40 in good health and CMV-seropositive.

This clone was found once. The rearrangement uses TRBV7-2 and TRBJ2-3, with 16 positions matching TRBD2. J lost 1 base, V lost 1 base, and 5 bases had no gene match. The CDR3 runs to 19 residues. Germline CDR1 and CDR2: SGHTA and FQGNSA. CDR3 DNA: TGTGCCAGCAGCTTAGGAGGGACTAGCGGGAGGGTCCGCACAGATACGCAGTATTTT. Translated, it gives CASSLGGTSGRVRTDTQYF.

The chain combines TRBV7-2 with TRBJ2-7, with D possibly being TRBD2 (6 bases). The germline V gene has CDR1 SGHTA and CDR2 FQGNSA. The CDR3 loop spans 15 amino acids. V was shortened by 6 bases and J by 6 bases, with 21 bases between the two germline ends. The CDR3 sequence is CASSLTSSWLGEQYF. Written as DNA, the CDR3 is TGTGCCAGCAGTTTGACTAGTTCCTGGCTTGGCGAGCAGTACTTC.

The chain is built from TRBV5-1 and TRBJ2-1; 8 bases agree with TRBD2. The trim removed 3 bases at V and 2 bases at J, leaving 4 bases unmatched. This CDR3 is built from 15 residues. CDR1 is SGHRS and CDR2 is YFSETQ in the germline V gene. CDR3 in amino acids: CASSSGLDAYNEQFF. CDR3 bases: TGCGCCAGCAGCTCGGGACTAGATGCCTACAATGAGCAGTTCTTC.

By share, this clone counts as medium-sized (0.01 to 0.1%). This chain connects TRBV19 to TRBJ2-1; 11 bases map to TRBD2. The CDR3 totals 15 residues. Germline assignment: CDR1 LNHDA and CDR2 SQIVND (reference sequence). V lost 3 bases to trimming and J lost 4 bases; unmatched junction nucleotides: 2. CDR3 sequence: CASSMTSGDYNEQFF. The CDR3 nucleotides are TGTGCCAGTAGTATGACTAGCGGGGATTACAATGAGCAGTTCTTC.

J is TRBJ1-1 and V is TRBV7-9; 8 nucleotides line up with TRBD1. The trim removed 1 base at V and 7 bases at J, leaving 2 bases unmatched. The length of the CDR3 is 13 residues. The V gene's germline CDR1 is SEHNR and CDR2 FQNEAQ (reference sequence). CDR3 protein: CASSLVQGVEAFF. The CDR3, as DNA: TGTGCCAGCAGCTTAGTACAGGGGGTTGAAGCTTTCTTT. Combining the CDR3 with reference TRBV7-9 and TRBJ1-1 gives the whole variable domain DTGVSQNPRHKITKRGQNVTFRCDPISEHNRLYWYRQTLGQGPEFLTYFQNEAQLEKSRLLSDRFSAERPKGSFSTLEIQRTEQGDSAMYLCASSLVQGVEAFFGQGTRLTVV.

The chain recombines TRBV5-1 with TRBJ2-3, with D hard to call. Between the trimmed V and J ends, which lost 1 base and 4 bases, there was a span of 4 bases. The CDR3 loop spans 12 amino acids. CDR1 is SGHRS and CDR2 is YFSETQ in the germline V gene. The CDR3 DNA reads TGCGCCAGCAGCTTGTTCGCAGATACGCAGTATTTT. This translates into CASSLFADTQYF. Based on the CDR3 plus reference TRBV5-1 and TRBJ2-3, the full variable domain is KAGVTQTPRYLIKTRGQQVTLSCSPISGHRSVSWYQQTPGQGLQFLFEYFSETQRNKGNFPGRFSGRQFSNSRSEMNVSTLELGDSALYLCASSLFADTQYFGPGTRLTVL.

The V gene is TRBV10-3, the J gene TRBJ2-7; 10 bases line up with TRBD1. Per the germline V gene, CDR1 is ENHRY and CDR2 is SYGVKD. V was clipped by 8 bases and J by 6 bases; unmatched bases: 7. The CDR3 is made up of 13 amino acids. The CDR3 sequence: CAISGQGGTEQYF. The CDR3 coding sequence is TGTGCCATCTCTGGACAGGGGGGCACCGAGCAGTACTTC.

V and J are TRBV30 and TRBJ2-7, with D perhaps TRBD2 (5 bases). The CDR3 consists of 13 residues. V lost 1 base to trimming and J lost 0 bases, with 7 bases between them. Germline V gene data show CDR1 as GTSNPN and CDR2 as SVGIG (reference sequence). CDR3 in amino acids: CAWSGGLSYEQYF. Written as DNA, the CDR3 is TGTGCCTGGAGTGGCGGACTCTCCTACGAGCAGTACTTC.

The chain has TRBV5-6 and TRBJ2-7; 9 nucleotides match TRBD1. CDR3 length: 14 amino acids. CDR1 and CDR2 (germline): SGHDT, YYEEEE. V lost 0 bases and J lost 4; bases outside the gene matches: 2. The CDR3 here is CASSLETGGYEQYF. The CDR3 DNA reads TGTGCCAGCAGCTTGGAGACAGGGGGGTACGAGCAGTACTTC.

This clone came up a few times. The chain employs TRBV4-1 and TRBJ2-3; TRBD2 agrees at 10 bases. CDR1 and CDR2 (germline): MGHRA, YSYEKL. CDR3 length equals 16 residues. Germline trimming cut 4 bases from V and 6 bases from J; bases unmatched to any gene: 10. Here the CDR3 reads CASSPSSGSLRDTQYF. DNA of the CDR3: TGCGCCAGCAGCCCTTCTAGCGGGAGCCTTCGCGATACGCAGTATTTT.

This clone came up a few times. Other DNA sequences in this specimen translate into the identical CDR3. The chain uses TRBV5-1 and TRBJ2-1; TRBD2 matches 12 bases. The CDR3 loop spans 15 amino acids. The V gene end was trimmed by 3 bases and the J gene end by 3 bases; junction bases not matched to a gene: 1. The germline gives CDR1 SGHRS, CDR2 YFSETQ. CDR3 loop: CASSSTSGSYNEQFF. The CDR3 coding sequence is TGCGCCAGCAGCTCGACTAGCGGGAGCTACAATGAGCAGTTCTTC.

CDR3 sequence (DNA): TGTGCCAGCAGCCCGAAGACAGCCTACGAGCAGTACTTC. Translating it yields CASSPKTAYEQYF. The chain uses TRBV7-8 and TRBJ2-7; D possibly corresponds to TRBD1 (5 bases). The CDR3 runs 13 residues. Trimming took 5 bases from V and 2 from J, leaving 10 bases between them. Germline V gene data show CDR1 as SGHVS and CDR2 as FQNEAQ.

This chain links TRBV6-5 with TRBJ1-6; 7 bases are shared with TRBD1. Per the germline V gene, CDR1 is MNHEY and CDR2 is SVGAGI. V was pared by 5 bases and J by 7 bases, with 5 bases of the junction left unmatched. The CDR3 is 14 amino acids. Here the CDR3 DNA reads TGTGCCAGCAGTACCGGACAGGTCAATTCACCCCTCCACTTT. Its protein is CASSTGQVNSPLHF.

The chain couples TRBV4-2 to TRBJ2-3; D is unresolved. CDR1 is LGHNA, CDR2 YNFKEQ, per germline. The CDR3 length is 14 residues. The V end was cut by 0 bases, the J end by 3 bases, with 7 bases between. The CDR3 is CASSQDLGTDTQYF. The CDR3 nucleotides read TGTGCCAGCAGCCAAGATCTAGGAACAGATACGCAGTATTTT.

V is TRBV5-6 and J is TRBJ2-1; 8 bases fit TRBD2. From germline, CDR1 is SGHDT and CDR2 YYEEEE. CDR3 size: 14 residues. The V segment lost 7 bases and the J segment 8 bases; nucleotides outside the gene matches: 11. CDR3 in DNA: TGTGCCAGCGCAGCCGGACTAGCCTTCCATGAGCAGTTCTTC. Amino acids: CASAAGLAFHEQFF.

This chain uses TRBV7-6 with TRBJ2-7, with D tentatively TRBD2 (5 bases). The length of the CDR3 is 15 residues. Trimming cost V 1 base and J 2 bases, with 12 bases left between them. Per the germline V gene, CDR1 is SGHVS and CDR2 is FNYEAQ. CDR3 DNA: TGTGCCAGCAGCTTAGGGACTGGCGGGCCCTACGAGCAGTACTTC. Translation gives CASSLGTGGPYEQYF.

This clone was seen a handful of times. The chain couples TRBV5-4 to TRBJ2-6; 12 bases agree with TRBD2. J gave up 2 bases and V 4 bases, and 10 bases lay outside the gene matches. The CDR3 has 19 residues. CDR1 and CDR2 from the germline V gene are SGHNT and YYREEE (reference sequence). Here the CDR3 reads CASSPGTSGWMTGANVLTF. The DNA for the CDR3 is TGTGCCAGCAGCCCCGGGACTAGCGGGTGGATGACTGGGGCCAACGTCCTGACTTTC. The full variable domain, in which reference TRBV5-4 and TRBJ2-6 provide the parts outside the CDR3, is ETGVTQSPTHLIKTRGQQVTLRCSSQSGHNTVSWYQQALGQGPQFIFQYYREEENGRGNFPPRFSGLQFPNYSSELNVNALELDDSALYLCASSPGTSGWMTGANVLTFGAGSRLTVL.

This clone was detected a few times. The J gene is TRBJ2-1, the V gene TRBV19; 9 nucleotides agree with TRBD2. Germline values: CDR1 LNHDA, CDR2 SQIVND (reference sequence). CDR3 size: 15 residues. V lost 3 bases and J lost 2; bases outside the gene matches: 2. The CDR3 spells CASSILAGTYNEQFF. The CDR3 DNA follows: TGTGCCAGTAGTATTCTAGCGGGAACCTACAATGAGCAGTTCTTC. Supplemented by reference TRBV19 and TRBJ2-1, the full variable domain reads DGGITQSPKYLFRKEGQNVTLSCEQNLNHDAMYWYRQDPGQGLRLIYYSQIVNDFQKGDIAEGYSVSREKKESFPLTVTSAQKNPTAFYLCASSILAGTYNEQFFGPGTRLTVL.

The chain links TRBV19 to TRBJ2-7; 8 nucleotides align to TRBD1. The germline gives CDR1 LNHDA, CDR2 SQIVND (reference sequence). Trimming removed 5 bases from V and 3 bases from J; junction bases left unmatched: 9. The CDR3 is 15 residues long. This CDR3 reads CASSPGTGPFYEQYF. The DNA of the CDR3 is TGTGCCAGTAGTCCCGGGACAGGACCCTTCTACGAGCAGTACTTC.

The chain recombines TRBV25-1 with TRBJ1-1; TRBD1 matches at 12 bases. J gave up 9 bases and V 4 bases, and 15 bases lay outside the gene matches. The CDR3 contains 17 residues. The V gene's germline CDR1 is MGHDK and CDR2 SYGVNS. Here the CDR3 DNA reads TGTGCCAGCAGTGGGGGGACAGGGGGCGCAAGGGCCTCCAAAGCTTTCTTT. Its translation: CASSGGTGGARASKAFF.

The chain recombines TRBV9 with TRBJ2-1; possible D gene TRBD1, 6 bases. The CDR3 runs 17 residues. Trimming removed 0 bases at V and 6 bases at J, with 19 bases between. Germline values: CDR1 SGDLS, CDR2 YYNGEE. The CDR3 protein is CASSVASMGAPLNEQFF. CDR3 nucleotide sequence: TGTGCCAGCAGCGTAGCTAGTATGGGGGCTCCCCTCAATGAGCAGTTCTTC.

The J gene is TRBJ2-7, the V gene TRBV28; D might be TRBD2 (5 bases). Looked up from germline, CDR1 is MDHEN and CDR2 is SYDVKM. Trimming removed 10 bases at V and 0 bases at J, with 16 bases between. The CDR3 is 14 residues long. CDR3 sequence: CATRGRSSSYEQYF. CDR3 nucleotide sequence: TGTGCCACCCGAGGGCGGTCGAGCTCCTACGAGCAGTACTTC.

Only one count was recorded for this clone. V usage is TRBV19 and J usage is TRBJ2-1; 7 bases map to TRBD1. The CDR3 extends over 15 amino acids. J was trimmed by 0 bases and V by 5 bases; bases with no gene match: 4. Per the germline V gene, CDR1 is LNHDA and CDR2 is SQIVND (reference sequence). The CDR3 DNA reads TGTGCCAGTAGTCTGGACAGGAGCTCCTACAATGAGCAGTTCTTC. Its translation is CASSLDRSSYNEQFF.

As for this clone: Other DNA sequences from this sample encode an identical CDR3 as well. The chain's CDR3 is CASSQVGTGPYEQYF. As DNA, the CDR3 is TGTGCCAGCAGCCAAGTTGGGACAGGGCCCTACGAGCAGTACTTC. The rearrangement links TRBV4-2 to TRBJ2-7; 9 nucleotides match TRBD1. This CDR3 comprises 15 residues. The germline CDR1 and CDR2 sequences are LGHNA and YNFKEQ. V lost 1 base, J lost 2 bases, and 3 bases stayed unmatched.

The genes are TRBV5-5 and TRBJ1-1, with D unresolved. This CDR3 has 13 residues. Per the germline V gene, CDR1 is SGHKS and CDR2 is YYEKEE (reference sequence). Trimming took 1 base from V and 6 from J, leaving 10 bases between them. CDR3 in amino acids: CASSLTAGAEAFF. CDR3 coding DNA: TGTGCCAGCAGCTTGACCGCCGGGGCTGAAGCTTTCTTT. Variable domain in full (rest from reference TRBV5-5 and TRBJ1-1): DAGVTQSPTHLIKTRGQQVTLRCSPISGHKSVSWYQQVLGQGPQFIFQYYEKEERGRGNFPDRFSARQFPNYSSELNVNALLLGDSALYLCASSLTAGAEAFFGQGTRLTVV.

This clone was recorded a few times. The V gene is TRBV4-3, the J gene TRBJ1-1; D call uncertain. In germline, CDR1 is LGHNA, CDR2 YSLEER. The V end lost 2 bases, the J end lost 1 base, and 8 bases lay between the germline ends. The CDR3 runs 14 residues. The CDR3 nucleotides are TGCGCCAGCAGCCAACGAACGAGGAACACTGAAGCTTTCTTT. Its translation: CASSQRTRNTEAFF.